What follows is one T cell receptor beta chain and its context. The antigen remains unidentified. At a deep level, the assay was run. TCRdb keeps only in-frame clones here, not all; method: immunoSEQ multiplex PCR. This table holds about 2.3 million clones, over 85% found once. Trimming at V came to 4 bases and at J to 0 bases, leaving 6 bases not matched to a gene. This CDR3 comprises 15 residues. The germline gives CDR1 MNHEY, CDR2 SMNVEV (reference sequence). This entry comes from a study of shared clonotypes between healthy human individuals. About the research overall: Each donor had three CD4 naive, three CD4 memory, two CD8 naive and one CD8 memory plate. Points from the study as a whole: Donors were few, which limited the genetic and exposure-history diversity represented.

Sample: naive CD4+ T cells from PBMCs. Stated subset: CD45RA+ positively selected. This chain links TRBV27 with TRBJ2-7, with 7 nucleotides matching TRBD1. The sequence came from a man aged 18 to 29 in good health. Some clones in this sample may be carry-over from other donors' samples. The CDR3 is CASSSIGQASYEQYF. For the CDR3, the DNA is TGTGCCAGCAGTTCCATCGGACAGGCCTCCTACGAGCAGTACTTC.